The rows below give T cell receptor beta chains drawn from one sample of a study of response to subunit inactivated influenza vaccine. TCRdb analysed the RT-PCR reads with MiXCR anew, one entry per CDR3 protein. The sample lists 530,000 or so distinct CDR3 sequences; 25% were seen once. The sequencing used CD4+ T cells sorted from PBMCs, collected about 5 days after vaccination. The receptors here all came from a man in his fifties or sixties who received an inactivated influenza vaccine. CDR3s include the opening cysteine and the closing phenylalanine or tryptophan. D genes are given only for firm matches. Not every row has a clone size; where given, it reads once, few, many or a size class.

d_call clone_size j_call v_call cdr3_aa cdr3_nt
NA NA TRBJ2-3 TRBV6-1 CAIDEKQGLTDTQYF TGTGCCATCGATGAAAAACAGGGCTTGACAGATACGCAGTATTTT
TRBD1 NA TRBJ1-2 TRBV12-3/TRBV12-4 CASSSQQGTYGYTF TGTGCCAGCAGTTCCCAACAGGGGACCTATGGCTACACCTTC
NA NA TRBJ1-2 TRBV6-5 CASSSGFGYGYTF TGTGCCAGCAGTTCAGGGTTTGGCTATGGCTACACCTTC
TRBD2 NA TRBJ2-1 TRBV11-2 CASSLRRGGMDEQFF TGTGCCAGCAGCTTGCGGCGGGGGGGGATGGATGAGCAGTTCTTC
NA many TRBJ2-3 TRBV25-1 CASSEADTQYF TGTGCCAGCAGTGAGGCAGATACGCAGTATTTT
NA NA TRBJ2-7 TRBV12-3/TRBV12-4 CASSTGPVEQYF TGTGCCAGCAGCACGGGACCCGTGGAGCAGTACTTC
NA NA TRBJ2-3 TRBV7-9 CASSLLSKGGTTDTQYF TGTGCCAGCAGCTTATTGTCGAAGGGGGGCACCACAGATACGCAGTATTTT
TRBD1 NA TRBJ2-5 TRBV4-1 CASSQDWGTDAETQYF TGCGCCAGCAGCCAAGATTGGGGGACAGACGCGGAGACCCAGTACTTC
NA NA TRBJ2-1 TRBV5-1 CASSLGSSSYNEQFF TGCGCCAGCAGCTTGGGTTCGAGCTCCTACAATGAGCAGTTCTTC
NA NA TRBJ1-6 TRBV5-5 CASNIINSPLHF TGTGCCAGCAACATCATTAATTCACCCCTCCACTTT
TRBD1 few TRBJ2-6 TRBV5-1 CASSLLARDRGGSGANVLTF TGCGCCAGCAGCCTACTTGCCCGGGACAGGGGAGGATCTGGGGCCAACGTCCTGACTTTC
NA NA TRBJ1-4 TRBV29-1 CSVETPGEKLFF TGCAGCGTTGAAACACCGGGGGAAAAACTGTTTTTT
NA few TRBJ2-5 TRBV20-1 CSARDTGIETQYF TGCAGTGCTAGAGACACGGGGATCGAGACCCAGTACTTC
TRBD1 NA TRBJ2-1 TRBV18 CASSVGQGQFF TGTGCCAGCTCCGTAGGACAGGGGCAGTTCTTC
TRBD1 many TRBJ1-2 TRBV5-1 CASSLNLGQGYGYTF TGCGCCAGCAGCTTAAATTTGGGACAGGGCTATGGCTACACCTTC
TRBD2 NA TRBJ2-1 TRBV27 CASRVGLEGYNEQFF TGTGCCAGCAGAGTTGGACTAGAGGGCTACAATGAGCAGTTCTTC
NA NA TRBJ2-5 TRBV5-1 CASSDGPPQETQYF TGCGCCAGCTCGGACGGACCTCCCCAAGAGACCCAGTACTTC
NA NA TRBJ2-7 TRBV6-1 CASSRTIETFPYEQYF TGTGCCAGCAGCCGCACGATTGAGACATTTCCCTACGAGCAGTACTTC
TRBD1 few TRBJ2-7 TRBV15 CATTAGGSYEQYF TGTGCCACCACGGCAGGGGGTTCCTACGAGCAGTACTTC
TRBD2 NA TRBJ2-2 TRBV12-3/TRBV12-4 CASRGGDRAGELFF TGTGCCAGCAGGGGGGGGGACCGCGCCGGGGAGCTGTTTTTT
NA few TRBJ2-6 TRBV12-3/TRBV12-4 CASTTSSGANVLTF TGTGCCAGCACCACCAGCTCTGGGGCCAACGTCCTGACTTTC
TRBD2 NA TRBJ2-5 TRBV7-2 CASSFGTSQGGTQYF TGTGCCAGCAGCTTTGGGACTAGTCAAGGGGGGACCCAGTACTTC
NA NA TRBJ2-1 TRBV7-9 CASSSQRTIAGF TGTGCCAGCAGCTCCCAAAGGACCATCGCAGGCTTC
TRBD1 NA TRBJ2-1 TRBV29-1 CSVGGDRVPYNEQFF TGCAGCGTTGGGGGGGACAGGGTTCCCTACAATGAGCAGTTCTTC
TRBD1 few TRBJ2-2 TRBV12-3/TRBV12-4 CAGRQGVRDTGELFF TGTGCGGGGAGACAGGGGGTCCGGGACACCGGGGAGCTGTTTTTT
NA NA TRBJ2-2 TRBV7-2 CASSETGGAFGGELFF TGTGCCAGCAGCGAAACGGGGGGCGCGTTTGGCGGGGAGCTGTTTTTT
NA NA TRBJ2-7 TRBV10-3 CAIGGTDAYEQYF TGTGCCATTGGAGGGACGGACGCTTACGAGCAGTACTTC
NA many TRBJ2-3 TRBV29-1 CSVGVDTQYF TGCAGCGTTGGAGTAGATACGCAGTATTTT
NA few TRBJ2-7 TRBV4-3 CASPWEGASYEQYF TGCGCCAGCCCCTGGGAGGGGGCTTCCTACGAGCAGTACTTC
TRBD1 NA TRBJ2-7 TRBV28 CASRAGTGGAEQYF TGTGCCAGCAGGGCCGGGACAGGGGGCGCCGAGCAGTACTTC
TRBD1 many TRBJ1-6 TRBV7-3 CASSVDRVGALHF TGTGCCAGCAGCGTGGACAGGGTTGGGGCCCTCCACTTT
TRBD2 NA TRBJ2-5 TRBV12-3/TRBV12-4 CASSLGGLAGVETQYF TGTGCCAGCAGTTTAGGGGGACTAGCGGGGGTGGAGACCCAGTACTTC
NA few TRBJ1-2 TRBV12-3/TRBV12-4 CASSRIGDPFGYTF TGTGCCAGCAGTAGAATAGGGGACCCGTTTGGCTACACCTTC
TRBD2 NA TRBJ2-1 TRBV10-3 CAISAGGLAGGHSNEQFF TGTGCCATCAGTGCCGGGGGACTAGCGGGAGGCCACAGCAATGAGCAGTTCTTC
TRBD2 few TRBJ2-1 TRBV28 CASSPTSGKVSYNEQFF TGTGCCAGCAGTCCCACTAGCGGGAAGGTCTCCTACAATGAGCAGTTCTTC
NA many TRBJ1-3 TRBV11-2 CASSQTGSGNTIYF TGTGCCAGCAGCCAAACAGGGTCCGGAAACACCATATATTTT
TRBD1 NA TRBJ2-7 TRBV7-2 CASSLRGQGAEQYF TGTGCCAGCAGCCTTCGGGGACAGGGGGCCGAGCAGTACTTC
TRBD2 many TRBJ2-2 TRBV14 CASSQYASGRAGELFF TGTGCCAGCAGCCAGTACGCTAGCGGGAGGGCCGGGGAGCTGTTTTTT
TRBD2 NA TRBJ2-1 TRBV7-2 CASSSLAGPNEQFF TGTGCCAGCAGCTCTCTAGCGGGGCCGAATGAGCAGTTCTTC
NA NA TRBJ2-2 TRBV5-1 CASSRSKPDQTTGELFF TGCGCCAGCAGCCGCTCGAAACCGGACCAAACCACCGGGGAGCTGTTTTTT
TRBD2 few TRBJ2-5 TRBV5-1 CASSIARGEEETQYF TGCGCCAGCAGCATTGCACGGGGGGAGGAAGAGACCCAGTACTTC
TRBD1 NA TRBJ1-5 TRBV20-1 CSARDRTGFQPQHF TGCAGTGCTAGAGATCGGACAGGGTTTCAGCCCCAGCATTTT
TRBD1 NA TRBJ2-5 TRBV25-1 CASSELDRGLGETQYF TGTGCCAGCAGTGAACTTGACAGGGGATTAGGGGAGACCCAGTACTTC
NA NA TRBJ2-1 TRBV14 CASSRFVRGNYNEQFF TGTGCCAGCAGCCGATTTGTTAGGGGGAATTACAATGAGCAGTTCTTC
NA NA TRBJ2-3 TRBV6-5 CASSHRRDTQYF TGTGCCAGCAGTCACCGGAGAGATACGCAGTATTTT
NA NA TRBJ2-2 TRBV10-3 CAISEASGELFF TGTGCCATCAGTGAAGCTAGCGGGGAGCTGTTTTTT
NA NA TRBJ2-3 TRBV28 CASSDRDRHTDTQYF TGTGCCAGCAGTGACAGAGACAGACACACAGATACGCAGTATTTT
TRBD1 few TRBJ2-3 TRBV7-2 CASSWRQGTDTQYF TGTGCCAGCAGCTGGAGACAGGGGACAGATACGCAGTATTTT